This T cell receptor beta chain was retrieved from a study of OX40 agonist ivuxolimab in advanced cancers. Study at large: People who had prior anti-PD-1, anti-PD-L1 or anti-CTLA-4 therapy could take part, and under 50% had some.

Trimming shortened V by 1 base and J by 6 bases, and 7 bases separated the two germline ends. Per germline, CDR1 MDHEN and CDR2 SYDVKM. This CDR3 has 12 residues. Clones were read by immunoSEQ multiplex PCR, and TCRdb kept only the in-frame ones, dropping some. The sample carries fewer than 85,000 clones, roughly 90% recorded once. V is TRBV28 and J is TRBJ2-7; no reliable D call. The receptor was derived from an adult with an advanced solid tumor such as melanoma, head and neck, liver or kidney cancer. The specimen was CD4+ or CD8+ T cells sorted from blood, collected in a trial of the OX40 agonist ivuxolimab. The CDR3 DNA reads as TGTGCCAGCAGTTTATTTGGGGTCGAGCAGTACTTC. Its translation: CASSLFGVEQYF.